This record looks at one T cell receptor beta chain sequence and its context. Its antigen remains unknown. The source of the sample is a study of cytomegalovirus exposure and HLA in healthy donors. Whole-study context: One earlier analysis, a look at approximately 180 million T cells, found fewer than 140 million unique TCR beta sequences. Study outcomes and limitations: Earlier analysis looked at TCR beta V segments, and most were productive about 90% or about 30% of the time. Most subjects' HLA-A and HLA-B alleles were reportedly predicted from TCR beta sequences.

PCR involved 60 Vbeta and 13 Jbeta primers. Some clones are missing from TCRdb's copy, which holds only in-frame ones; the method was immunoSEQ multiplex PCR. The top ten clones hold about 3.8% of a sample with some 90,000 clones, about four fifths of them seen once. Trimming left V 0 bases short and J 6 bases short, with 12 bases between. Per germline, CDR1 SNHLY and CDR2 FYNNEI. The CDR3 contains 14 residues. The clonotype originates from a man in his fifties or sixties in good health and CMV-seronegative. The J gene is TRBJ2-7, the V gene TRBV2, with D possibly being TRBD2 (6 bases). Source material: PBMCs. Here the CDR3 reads CASSEATLAGEQYF. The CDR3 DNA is TGTGCCAGCAGTGAAGCTACACTAGCAGGCGAGCAGTACTTC.